This T cell receptor beta chain comes out of a study of blood T cell repertoires in COVID-19. About the research overall: The United States, Italy and Spain supplied acute and convalescent COVID-19 samples.

Enrollees, about 18 to 90 years old, lived in around 23 US areas. Participant-reported clinical history was the basis for cohort assignment. This clone has a single count. Original analysis: Estimation of nucleated cell counts was performed using reference gene primer amplification. Using immunoSEQ multiplex PCR, the repertoire was profiled, and TCRdb retains in-frame clones only, with some absent. Clone size and the V and J calls come from that table; the DNA yielded D and trimming. The table includes 350,000 to 550,000 clones, roughly nine tenths detected once. CDR3 length: 13 residues. Looked up from germline, CDR1 is GTSNPN and CDR2 is SVGIG (reference sequence). V was cut by 0 bases and J by 8 bases, with 11 bases left in between.

Sample: PBMCs or T cells enriched from blood (not recorded which). The genes are TRBV30 and TRBJ2-1; a weak D match, TRBD2 (6 bases). The sequence was obtained from a man between 25 and 39 years old who had recovered from COVID-19. The CDR3 nucleotides read TGTGCCTGGAGTGTACAGGAGGGATATGAGCAGTTCTTC. This encodes CAWSVQEGYEQFF.